The 15 T cell receptor beta chains given below trace back to one sample, sequenced in a study of shared clonotypes between healthy human individuals. Assay: immunoSEQ multiplex PCR; the TCRdb copy retains only in-frame clones and omits some. The table lists approximately 2.5 million clones, approximately 92% of them singletons, with 0.11% to 0.15% in the top ten. Sequenced material: naive CD4+ T cells sorted from blood. Sample subset: CD45RA+ positively selected. The receptor source for this set is a man aged 18 to 29 in good health.

The V call is TRBV19, the J call TRBJ1-5, with D tentatively TRBD1 (5 bases). Per the germline V gene, CDR1 is LNHDA and CDR2 is SQIVND (reference sequence). With 6 bases removed from V and 1 base from J, the gap between germline ends came to 13 bases. This CDR3 has 15 residues. Here the CDR3 DNA reads TGTGCCAGTAGACCCTTGGGGGAGAGCAATCAGCCCCAGCATTTT. Protein product: CASRPLGESNQPQHF.

This chain joins TRBV6-6 and TRBJ2-7, with unresolved D. Trimming removed 5 bases at V and 3 bases at J, with 11 bases between. This CDR3 region has 13 residues. Germline values: CDR1 MNHNY, CDR2 SVGAGI (reference sequence). For the CDR3, the DNA is TGTGCCAGCAGTCCCCGGACCAGCTACGAGCAGTACTTC. This gives the protein CASSPRTSYEQYF.

The chain is built from TRBV28 and TRBJ1-5, with 7 bases matching TRBD1. Germline-derived CDR1 and CDR2 are MDHEN and SYDVKM. CDR3 length: 14 residues. The ends lost 6 bases at V and 6 bases at J; junction bases unmatched: 8. The CDR3 bases are TGTGCCAGCAGCCAGGGGGGGGACGGTCAGCCCCAGCATTTT. Translation: CASSQGGDGQPQHF.

Concerning this clone: Other DNA sequences from this sample encode an identical CDR3 as well. The chain links TRBV18 to TRBJ2-3, with TRBD1 matching 7 bases. The germline CDR1 and CDR2 sequences are KGHSH and LQKENI. J gave up 1 base and V 3 bases, and 4 bases lay outside the gene matches. The CDR3 is made up of 15 amino acids. DNA for the CDR3: TGTGCCAGCTCACCCCGACAGGGCGGCACAGATACGCAGTATTTT. Translation: CASSPRQGGTDTQYF.

The chain is built from TRBV4-1 and TRBJ1-5; possible D gene TRBD1, 6 bases. Between the trimmed V and J ends, which lost 0 bases and 6 bases, there was a span of 15 bases. CDR1 and CDR2 (germline): MGHRA, YSYEKL. The CDR3 runs 16 residues. CDR3: CASSQDRGALGQPQHF. The CDR3 DNA sequence: TGCGCCAGCAGCCAAGACCGGGGGGCGCTCGGTCAGCCCCAGCATTTT.

In this sample, this clone turned up once. This rearrangement joins TRBV9 to TRBJ2-3; the match to TRBD2 covers 10 bases. V was clipped by 3 bases and J by 3 bases; unmatched bases: 7. Germline loops: CDR1 SGDLS, CDR2 YYNGEE. The CDR3 is 16 residues long. The chain's CDR3 is CASSASGSVGTDTQYF. The DNA of the CDR3 is TGTGCCAGCAGCGCTAGCGGGAGTGTCGGTACAGATACGCAGTATTTT.

Of note for this clone: At one of its ends the junction is not consistent with the germline gene, which may arise from a read error. The gene calls are TRBV2 and TRBJ1-1, with no clear D. The CDR3 loop spans 11 amino acids. Germline CDR1 SNHLY, CDR2 FYNNEI. CDR3 nucleotides: TGTGCCAGCAGTGAAGCCCGTGACACGGACTTT. It specifies CASSEARDTDF.

The gene calls are TRBV2 and TRBJ2-2, with D unclear. Germline lookup yields CDR1 SNHLY and CDR2 FYNNEI. V was clipped by 7 bases and J by 0 bases, with 15 bases between them. The CDR3 covers 16 residues. CDR3 protein: CASKFGQMANTGELFF. The CDR3 coding sequence is TGTGCCAGCAAGTTCGGGCAGATGGCGAACACCGGGGAGCTGTTTTTT.

This chain uses TRBV10-2 with TRBJ2-1; D ambiguous. Germline V gene lookup returns CDR1 WSHSY and CDR2 SAAADI. The CDR3 extends over 15 amino acids. Trimming cost V 3 bases and J 6 bases, with 15 bases left between them. The DNA for the CDR3 is TGCGCCAGCAGTGAAGGAAAAGGGCTGGGCAATGAGCAGTTCTTC. It codes for CASSEGKGLGNEQFF.

Notes on this clone: Distinct nucleotide sequences in the sample also encode this CDR3. This sequence joins TRBV18 and TRBJ2-7, with D uncertain. The V gene's germline CDR1 is KGHSH and CDR2 LQKENI. V lost 0 bases and J lost 0, with 9 bases in between. This CDR3 has 15 amino acids. The CDR3 DNA reads TGTGCCAGCTCACCACCAAGGAGCTCCTCCTACGAGCAGTACTTC. It is translated as CASSPPRSSSYEQYF.

The rearrangement joins TRBV28 to TRBJ1-1; D is possibly TRBD1 (5 bases). The CDR3 totals 14 residues. The germline CDR1 and CDR2 sequences are MDHEN and SYDVKM. Trimming removed 6 bases from V and 0 bases from J, with 11 bases in between. The CDR3 here is CASRRTGLNTEAFF. CDR3 DNA: TGTGCCAGCAGGAGAACAGGACTGAACACTGAAGCTTTCTTT.

The chain uses TRBV28 and TRBJ1-5; 9 nucleotides agree with TRBD1. J was trimmed by 7 bases and V by 5 bases; bases with no gene match: 6. The CDR3 loop spans 14 amino acids. Germline V gene lookup returns CDR1 MDHEN and CDR2 SYDVKM. The CDR3: CASSPGTGRQPQHF. For the CDR3, the DNA is TGTGCCAGCAGTCCGGGGACAGGGAGGCAGCCCCAGCATTTT.

The chain is built from TRBV7-2 and TRBJ2-2; maybe TRBD2 (6 bases). The length of the CDR3 is 15 residues. V lost 3 bases and J 0 bases, leaving 8 bases between the germline ends. Germline V gene lookup returns CDR1 SGHTA and CDR2 FQGNSA. CDR3 region: CASSLIAANTGELFF. CDR3 nucleotides: TGTGCCAGCAGCTTGATAGCGGCGAACACCGGGGAGCTGTTTTTT.

This chain uses TRBV5-1 with TRBJ2-2; 9 bases are shared with TRBD1. Germline V gene sequence: CDR1 SGHRS, CDR2 YFSETQ. Unmatched junction bases numbered 7, after V lost 5 bases and J lost 2 bases. The CDR3 has 16 residues. The CDR3 sequence is CASSFTGGPNTGELFF. The CDR3 coding sequence is TGCGCCAGCAGTTTTACAGGGGGCCCAAACACCGGGGAGCTGTTTTTT.

This clone was detected a few times. This rearrangement joins TRBV2 to TRBJ1-3, with unresolved D. V was clipped by 8 bases and J by 0 bases, with 14 bases between them. Germline CDR1 and CDR2: SNHLY and FYNNEI. CDR3 length equals 15 residues. CDR3 bases: TGTGCCAGCGTTACGTCAAGCGGCTCTGGAAACACCATATATTTT. It yields the protein CASVTSSGSGNTIYF. The complete variable domain, with remaining parts taken from reference TRBV2 and TRBJ1-3, reads EPEVTQTPSHQVTQMGQEVILRCVPISNHLYFYWYRQILGQKVEFLVSFYNNEISEKSEIFDDQFSVERPDGSNFTLKIRSTKLEDSAMYFCASVTSSGSGNTIYFGEGSWLTVV.